These T cell receptor beta chains were read from a single sample in a study of T cells expressing NK-cell markers. TCRdb reprocessed the 5' RACE reads; each CDR3 protein has one entry and no DNA is given. The listing contains some 460,000 distinct CDR3 sequences. The specimen sequenced was blood T cells: a sorted CD56 or NKG2C T cell subset, CD4+ or CD8+ T cells, or bulk PBMC T cells (not recorded which). The source is a woman aged 45 to 65 in good health. The CDR3 runs from the conserved cysteine through the conserved F or W.

cdr3_aa	j_call	v_call
CASSENKGTGPNYGYTF	TRBJ1-2	TRBV2
CASSSGPPGANQPQHF	TRBJ1-5	TRBV7-8
CSARSLSGANVLTF	TRBJ2-6	TRBV20-1
CASSYSLYNWDEQFF	TRBJ2-1	TRBV6-5
CASSLMEAGVSGELFF	TRBJ2-2	TRBV5-4
CSATWQGNQPQHF	TRBJ1-5	TRBV20-1
CASSSTGRISYNEQFF	TRBJ2-1	TRBV5-1
CSASRPSDTQYF	TRBJ2-3	TRBV20-1
CAWSPWTGYNYGYTF	TRBJ1-2	TRBV30
CASSARDSPRETQYF	TRBJ2-5	TRBV19
CSARAPDRKAFF	TRBJ1-1	TRBV20-1
CASSSVRGAYNEQFF	TRBJ2-1	TRBV11-2
CASSHVRGVNTEAFF	TRBJ1-1	TRBV7-2
CASSFPGEREQFF	TRBJ2-1	TRBV12-3/TRBV12-4
CSAREPGLAGNSEQFF	TRBJ2-1	TRBV20-1
CASKSLAGTYNEQFF	TRBJ2-1	TRBV5-4
CARPFGPVHNEQFF	TRBJ2-1	TRBV5-1
CASSPTTGTSPPQFF	TRBJ2-1	TRBV3-1
CATSRAGRNTEAFF	TRBJ1-1	TRBV15
CATSDLRPQGTSGPLPSYNEQFF	TRBJ2-1	TRBV24-1
CASSTTTRLAGVGEQFF	TRBJ2-1	TRBV25-1
CASSPEGYPYEQYF	TRBJ2-7	TRBV5-1
CASSLGSTGVGTEAFF	TRBJ1-1	TRBV5-1
CASSLGETGELFF	TRBJ2-2	TRBV11-1
CASSTRLAGAHEQFF	TRBJ2-1	TRBV14
CSARETGHLSEKLFF	TRBJ1-4	TRBV20-1
CATQAGQGFNEQFF	TRBJ2-1	TRBV7-9
CASSLGQGRAEAFF	TRBJ1-1	TRBV7-8
CASSLAGGARGYTF	TRBJ1-2	TRBV5-1
CASSQDAGRKDIQYF	TRBJ2-4	TRBV3-1
CASSPSGFERSYNEQFF	TRBJ2-1	TRBV3-1
CASSEPTSGTDTQYF	TRBJ2-3	TRBV7-3
CASKEWDSGEETQYF	TRBJ2-5	TRBV27
CAISEPLQRNPNEQFF	TRBJ2-1	TRBV10-3
CSARGLAGVRQDTQYF	TRBJ2-3	TRBV20-1
CASSLPRGDTQYF	TRBJ2-3	TRBV5-1
CASSLVWDISTDTQYF	TRBJ2-3	TRBV7-9
CASSTIRGTDTQYF	TRBJ2-3	TRBV11-2
CASSGLTSAEQFF	TRBJ2-1	TRBV5-1
CSARDAGGRANNEQFF	TRBJ2-1	TRBV20-1
CASTYWGSRYNEQFF	TRBJ2-1	TRBV5-5
CASSYGIWETQYF	TRBJ2-5	TRBV6-5
CASAPNVGRNTQYF	TRBJ2-3	TRBV27
CASSGRGTGGYTF	TRBJ1-2	TRBV5-1
CSVALEGEPTEQYF	TRBJ2-7	TRBV29-1
CASTLSGTVKDYEQYF	TRBJ2-7	TRBV28
CASSLTPGPLNTEAFF	TRBJ1-1	TRBV7-3
CASSLGLAGPSYEQYF	TRBJ2-7	TRBV7-9
CASLATTGTEAFF	TRBJ1-1	TRBV6-5
CASSFEGVTDTQYF	TRBJ2-3	TRBV5-1
CASSPIQKETQYF	TRBJ2-5	TRBV18
CSARDSRDGRWAQYF	TRBJ2-5	TRBV20-1
CASSLGLGGGFGGNEQFF	TRBJ2-1	TRBV11-2
CASSEVGLAGVLQETQYF	TRBJ2-5	TRBV2
CATSDATSGRAFNEQFF	TRBJ2-1	TRBV24-1
CASNGWEMSVADTQYF	TRBJ2-3	TRBV11-2
CASSYSVSNTEAFF	TRBJ1-1	TRBV6-5
CASSGGMNNEQFF	TRBJ2-1	TRBV5-1